A single sample gave rise to the 3 T cell receptor beta chains below, sequenced in a study of T cells after yellow fever vaccination. A single record per CDR3 protein comes from TCRdb applying MiXCR to the 5' RACE reads. The sample yields fewer than 85,000 distinct CDR3 sequences, over 7.5% seen once. The specimen comprised CD8+ T cells sorted from PBMCs, sampled on the day of the yellow fever booster vaccination. The receptors derive from a man under 40 who received the YFV17D yellow fever vaccine.

The chain links TRBV4-3 to TRBJ2-7, with D uncertain. Germline CDR1 is LGHNA and CDR2 is YSLEER. V was cut by 0 bases and J by 4 bases, with 13 bases left in between. This CDR3 is built from 15 residues. The CDR3 coding sequence is TGCGCCAGCAGCCAAGATCGAGACCCTCTATACGAGCAGTACTTC. Its translation is CASSQDRDPLYEQYF.

This clonotype was recorded many times. The chain couples TRBV27 to TRBJ2-5, with D perhaps TRBD2 (6 bases). Germline-derived CDR1 and CDR2 are MNHEY and SMNVEV (reference sequence). V lost 3 bases and J lost 7, with 15 bases in between. This CDR3 region has 14 residues. Written as DNA, the CDR3 is TGTGCCAGCAGTTTCGGGGGACTGATCACGACCCAGTACTTC. It specifies CASSFGGLITTQYF.

This chain uses TRBV12-3 or TRBV12-4 with TRBJ1-1; 9 bases fit TRBD1. J was trimmed by 1 base and V by 6 bases; bases with no gene match: 6. The CDR3 is 15 amino acids. The CDR3 protein is CASRPTGGGNTEAFF. DNA for the CDR3: TGTGCCAGCAGGCCGACAGGGGGAGGGAACACTGAAGCTTTCTTT.